This TCR beta chain derives from a study of a mutant IDH1 vaccine in newly diagnosed glioma. Study at large: Visits V12 and V13 fell at weeks 35 and 47, respectively.

TCRdb's copy holds only in-frame clones and misses some; the assay was immunoSEQ multiplex PCR. The data contain about 62,000 clones, 83% of them singletons. Sample time point: week 47, end of study. Mutant IDH1 20-mer peptide, at 300 ug, made up each vaccine dose, with topical imiquimod. The CDR3 has 15 residues. The V segment lost 5 bases and the J segment 2 bases; nucleotides outside the gene matches: 7. Germline V gene lookup returns CDR1 SNHLY and CDR2 FYNNEI. A few counts support this clone. Its target is not known. The chain joins TRBV2 to TRBJ1-2, with 8 bases fitting TRBD1. This receptor was identified in a man under 40 with glioma. The sample was PBMCs, taken from a glioma patient whose treatment included an IDH1 peptide vaccine. The chain's CDR3 is CASSPDRVRNYGYTF. As DNA, the CDR3 is TGTGCCAGCAGTCCGGACAGGGTGAGGAACTATGGCTACACCTTC. The full variable domain, in which reference TRBV2 and TRBJ1-2 provide the parts outside the CDR3, is EPEVTQTPSHQVTQMGQEVILRCVPISNHLYFYWYRQILGQKVEFLVSFYNNEISEKSEIFDDQFSVERPDGSNFTLKIRSTKLEDSAMYFCASSPDRVRNYGYTFGSGTRLTVV.